This T cell receptor beta chain was identified during a study of blood T cell repertoires in COVID-19. Across the whole study: There were acute and convalescent COVID-19 samples, and they came from the United States, Italy and Spain. Sources were T cells, B-cell-depleted T cells, or PBMCs; the material itself was cDNA or gDNA.

Sequencing used immunoSEQ multiplex PCR; TCRdb keeps in-frame clones, though not all of them. The table includes fewer than 350,000 clones, nearly 90% detected once. Germline V gene data show CDR1 as SEHNR and CDR2 as FQNEAQ (reference sequence). With V trimmed by 5 bases and J by 2 bases, 5 bases remained unmatched. The CDR3 contains 14 residues. Allocation to cohorts depended on clinical history reported by the participants. The sequence was collected from a woman between 18 and 29 years old with acute COVID-19. The gene calls are TRBV7-9 and TRBJ2-5; TRBD1 matches 7 bases. Source material: PBMCs or T cells enriched from blood (not recorded which). In DNA form, the CDR3 reads TGTGCCAGCAGCGCCGGGACAGAACAAGAGACCCAGTACTTC. This encodes CASSAGTEQETQYF.